A selection of T cell receptor beta chains follows, all from one sample in a study of CD8+CD57+ T cells in acquired aplastic anemia. One entry per CDR3 protein, called by TCRdb with MiXCR from the reads. The sample lists 150,000 or so distinct CDR3 sequences; more than 45% were seen once. Sequenced input: sorted CD4+, CD8+, or CD8+CD57+ T cells (not recorded which) from PBMCs. These receptors were collected from a human donor with aplastic anemia. CDR3s include the opening cysteine and the closing phenylalanine or tryptophan. D genes are given only for firm matches. A row's size may be missing; if present it is once, few, many or a size class.

v_call	d_call	j_call	clone_size	cdr3_nt	cdr3_aa
TRBV20-1	-	TRBJ2-7	-	TGCAGTGCTAGGGGGGCCTCCTACGAGCAGTACTTC	CSARGASYEQYF
TRBV20-1	-	TRBJ2-7	-	TGCAGTGCTAGACCCCGGGCCCCGATAGGAGGCGAGCAGTACTTC	CSARPRAPIGGEQYF
TRBV6-5	-	TRBJ1-1	many	TGTGCCAGCAGTAACAGGGCGTCGAAGACTGAAGCTTTCTTT	CASSNRASKTEAFF
TRBV7-9	-	TRBJ2-5	-	TGTGCCAGCAGCCCACTAAAATCAGGGTCGGACGAGACCCAGTACTTC	CASSPLKSGSDETQYF
TRBV27	-	TRBJ1-6	many	TGTGCCAGCAGTCCCCGGGGAGGGGGTTCACCCCTCCACTTT	CASSPRGGGSPLHF
TRBV20-1	-	TRBJ2-1	-	TGCAGTGCTAGAGGATACTGGACCGACAACTACAATGAGCAGTTCTTC	CSARGYWTDNYNEQFF
TRBV15	-	TRBJ1-2	-	TGTGCCACCAGCTACGTCTTGGGGAAGGATGGCTACACCTTC	CATSYVLGKDGYTF
TRBV15	-	TRBJ2-1	few	TGTGCCACCAGCGGAGGGGGGTTGAGTGAGCAGTTCTTC	CATSGGGLSEQFF
TRBV2	TRBD1	TRBJ2-1	-	TGTGCCATCCCGGACAGGGGGTCCAATGAGCAGTTCTTC	CAIPDRGSNEQFF
TRBV24-1	TRBD1	TRBJ2-1	-	TGTGCCACCAGTGACCCCGGGACAGGGGGCTACAATGAGCAGTTCTTC	CATSDPGTGGYNEQFF
TRBV10-2	-	TRBJ1-2	many	TGCGCCAGCAGCCGCGTGGTAGCGGGCACAGGGCCTGGAGTTGGCTACACCTTC	CASSRVVAGTGPGVGYTF
TRBV7-7	TRBD1	TRBJ2-7	-	TGTGCTAGCAGCGTTGACAGGGGGGGAAGGTGCTCCGAGCAGTACTTC	CASSVDRGGRCSEQYF
TRBV7-2	TRBD2	TRBJ2-4	-	TGTGCCAGCAGACCTACCGGGACTAGCGGGGGAATAGCCAAAAACATTCAGTACTTC	CASRPTGTSGGIAKNIQYF
TRBV2	TRBD1	TRBJ1-6	many	TGTGCCAGCAAGCTCCGGGACAGCCATTCACCCCTCCACTTT	CASKLRDSHSPLHF
TRBV9	-	TRBJ2-5	-	TGTGCCAGCGGCGTAGAAGGTAGCGGGACCCAGTACTTC	CASGVEGSGTQYF
TRBV5-1	-	TRBJ1-1	-	TGCGCCAGCAGCTTGGCTCCACGGGAAGACACTGAAGCTTTCTTT	CASSLAPREDTEAFF
TRBV24-1	-	TRBJ2-2	-	TGTGCCACCAGTGATTGGGGACGTCCGACGAACACCGGGGAGCTGTTTTTT	CATSDWGRPTNTGELFF
TRBV19	TRBD2	TRBJ2-7	many	TGTGCCAGTAGTATATCGAGCGGGGGCGCCTACGAGCAGTACTTC	CASSISSGGAYEQYF
TRBV5-6	-	TRBJ1-5	many	TGTGCCAGCCAGCTAGGGCAGACAAATCAGCCCCAGCATTTT	CASQLGQTNQPQHF
TRBV19	-	TRBJ1-2	-	TGTGCCAGTAGCGAGGGGTCGGGCTTCTATGGCTACACCTTC	CASSEGSGFYGYTF
TRBV5-1	-	TRBJ2-7	many	TGCGCCAGCAGCATCCGGGACGGGAGCTCCTACGAGCAGTACTTC	CASSIRDGSSYEQYF
TRBV2	-	TRBJ1-1	-	TGTGCCAGCAGTGAAGGCCGGTTGAACACTGAAGCTTTCTTT	CASSEGRLNTEAFF
TRBV4-3	TRBD2	TRBJ2-1	many	TGCGCCAGCAGCCAAGACGGGAGGGCCTCACCCCCATACAATGAGCAGTTCTTC	CASSQDGRASPPYNEQFF
TRBV19	-	TRBJ2-4	-	TGTGCCAGTAGTATAGCTGGGCTAGCCAAAAACATTCAGTACTTC	CASSIAGLAKNIQYF
TRBV2	-	TRBJ2-7	many	TGTGCCAGCAGTAGGACAGTCCCCGAGCAGTACTTC	CASSRTVPEQYF
TRBV25-1	-	TRBJ2-2	-	TGTGCCAGCAGGACCCGGGACACCGGGGAGCTGTTTTTT	CASRTRDTGELFF
TRBV12-3/TRBV12-4	-	TRBJ2-7	many	TGTGCCAGCAGTTTGAGGTCAGAATACGAGCAGTACTTC	CASSLRSEYEQYF
TRBV5-1	TRBD2	TRBJ2-5	-	TGCGCCAGCAGCTTGGGAAGCGGGGGCTTGGAGGGGGTCCAGTACTTC	CASSLGSGGLEGVQYF
TRBV11-2	-	TRBJ1-3	few	TGTGCCAGCAGCTTAGAATGGACAGTAACTGGAAACACCATATATTTT	CASSLEWTVTGNTIYF
TRBV20-1	TRBD2	TRBJ2-1	-	TGCAGTGCTAGATTCGCGCGGGGGGCTAATGAGCAGTTCTTC	CSARFARGANEQFF
TRBV19	TRBD1	TRBJ2-1	once	TGTGCCAGTAGTATCCGAGGGGGCGGCTACAATGAGCAGTTCTTC	CASSIRGGGYNEQFF
TRBV10-2	-	TRBJ1-5	-	TGCGCCAGCAGTGTGGGGGGCGGGCAGCCCCAGCATTTT	CASSVGGGQPQHF
TRBV6-2/TRBV6-3	-	TRBJ2-1	many	TGTGCCAGCAGTTACGGACCCACGCCGCGGGGTAATGAGCAGTTCTTC	CASSYGPTPRGNEQFF
TRBV11-2	-	TRBJ2-5	many	TGTGCCAGCAGCTTCCCCCTCCGCGGCTACAGAAAAGAGACCCAGTACTTC	CASSFPLRGYRKETQYF
TRBV19	TRBD2	TRBJ2-5	-	TGTGCCAGTAGTAGCGGGGGGCACCAAGAGACCCAGTACTTC	CASSSGGHQETQYF
TRBV2	TRBD2	TRBJ2-1	-	TGTGCCAGCATGATCAGGGATAGCGGGGCTCAGTTCTTC	CASMIRDSGAQFF
TRBV10-3	TRBD1	TRBJ2-7	few	TGTGCCATTTCGGACAGGGGGATCTTCTACGAGCAGTACTTC	CAISDRGIFYEQYF
TRBV5-1	TRBD1	TRBJ2-5	-	TGCGCCAGCAGCTTGGATGGACAGGTCCAAGAGACCCAGTACTTC	CASSLDGQVQETQYF
TRBV12-3/TRBV12-4	TRBD2	TRBJ2-3	many	TGTGCCAGCAGGAGGACTAGCGGGGGCCCCACAGATACGCAGTATTTT	CASRRTSGGPTDTQYF
TRBV14	-	TRBJ1-1	-	TGTGCCAGCAGCCAAGGGGGCATAGCTTTCTTT	CASSQGGIAFF
TRBV10-3	TRBD1	TRBJ1-6	medium-sized	TGTGCCATCAGCCGGGACAGTCAGGGTTCACCCCTCCACTTT	CAISRDSQGSPLHF
TRBV12-3/TRBV12-4	-	TRBJ2-5	-	TGTGCCAGCAGCGGGGACATGGTTCCGTACTTC	CASSGDMVPYF
TRBV7-9	TRBD2	TRBJ2-1	-	TGTGCCAGCAGCTCCCATCAAGGGACTAGCGGGCTATACAATGAGCAGTTCTTC	CASSSHQGTSGLYNEQFF
TRBV7-3	-	TRBJ1-3	-	TGTGCCAGCAGTCTCACAGGGAACACCATATATTTT	CASSLTGNTIYF
TRBV5-8	-	TRBJ1-1	many	TGTGCCAGCAGCCTGGCTTGGGGGGCTGGGGGGACTGAAGCTTTCTTT	CASSLAWGAGGTEAFF
TRBV6-1	-	TRBJ2-4	-	TGTGCCAGCAGTGCACCCGTACTAGCCAAAAACATTCAGTACTTC	CASSAPVLAKNIQYF
TRBV9	-	TRBJ2-5	-	TGTGCCAGCAGCGTAGCCCCCACAGGGGGGGTAGGGCGAGAGACCCAGTACTTC	CASSVAPTGGVGRETQYF
TRBV29-1	-	TRBJ2-1	-	TGCAGCGTGGCCTGGGGCAATGAGCAGTTCTTC	CSVAWGNEQFF
TRBV5-4	TRBD2	TRBJ2-3	-	TGTGCCACCACACTAGCGGGTGGGGATACGCAGTGTTTT	CATTLAGGDTQCF
TRBV19	-	TRBJ2-7	-	TGTGCCAGTAGTATGGGGACAAACTACGAGCAGTACTTC	CASSMGTNYEQYF
TRBV28	TRBD2	TRBJ2-3	many	TGTGCCACCATAGCGGGGGGAGTGGTAGATACGCAGTATTTT	CATIAGGVVDTQYF
TRBV20-1	TRBD2	TRBJ2-5	many	TGCAGTGCTAGACTTGCGGGGGGGCGTGAGACCCAGTACTTC	CSARLAGGRETQYF
TRBV20-1	-	TRBJ1-3	-	TGCAGTGCGAACCGCCCTGGAGGGGGAAACACCATATATTTT	CSANRPGGGNTIYF
TRBV15	-	TRBJ2-7	many	TGTGCCACCAGCAGAGATCTGTTGGGCGAGCAGTACTTC	CATSRDLLGEQYF
TRBV3-1	-	TRBJ1-6	few	TGTGCCAGCAGCCCTACGGGGTGGGGTCCACCCCTCCACTTT	CASSPTGWGPPLHF
TRBV9	TRBD1	TRBJ2-7	-	TGTGCCAGCAGTTCCGGGACAGACCCCTCCGAGCAGTACTTC	CASSSGTDPSEQYF
TRBV2	TRBD1	TRBJ2-7	-	TGTGCCAGCAGCGATTACGGGACAGAAATTAGCTCCTACGAGCAGTACTTC	CASSDYGTEISSYEQYF
TRBV5-5	-	TRBJ1-1	-	TGTGCCAGCAGCTTGGGACCAGGGAAGGAGAGCACTGAAGCTTTCTTT	CASSLGPGKESTEAFF
TRBV19	-	TRBJ1-1	-	TGTGCCAGTGGGGTAAAGGGGGACACTGAAGCTTTCTTT	CASGVKGDTEAFF
TRBV19	-	TRBJ1-4	many	TGTGCCAGTAGTCCGGAGGGGCTGCATGAAAAACTGTTTTTT	CASSPEGLHEKLFF